These 19 T cell receptor beta chains were sequenced from one sample in a study of T cell responses to AZD1222 COVID-19 vaccine. This table comes from immunoSEQ multiplex PCR, and its TCRdb copy is limited to in-frame clones, with some not included. The table lists more than 95,000 clones, 89% of them singletons, with around 1.5% in the top ten. Sequenced here: peripheral blood, sampled on day 0 of AZD1222 vaccination. These TCRs come from an adult in good health.

The chain combines TRBV7-8 with TRBJ2-7; possible D gene TRBD1, 7 bases. Trimming stripped 2 bases from V and 2 bases from J, with 19 bases between. The CDR3 length is 17 residues. CDR1 SGHVS and CDR2 FQNEAQ come from the germline V gene. CDR3 region: CASSLPYRGGRAYEQYF. The CDR3 nucleotides read TGTGCCAGCAGCTTACCATACAGGGGAGGTAGGGCCTACGAGCAGTACTTC.

This sequence joins TRBV12-3 or TRBV12-4 and TRBJ2-1; D is unclear. The CDR3 is 12 amino acids. Trimming cost V 4 bases and J 5 bases, with 6 bases left between them. The CDR3 reads CASSSGNNEQFF. The CDR3 nucleotides read TGTGCCAGCAGTTCAGGAAACAATGAGCAGTTCTTC.

The V gene is TRBV19, the J gene TRBJ2-7, with 7 nucleotides matching TRBD1. Germline CDR1 LNHDA, CDR2 SQIVND (reference sequence). The V segment lost 5 bases and the J segment 1 base; nucleotides outside the gene matches: 8. The CDR3 sequence is 15 residues long. The CDR3 region is CASSVTGTVSYEQYF. The DNA of the CDR3 is TGTGCCAGTAGTGTAACCGGGACAGTTTCCTACGAGCAGTACTTC.

The chain is built from TRBV5-6 and TRBJ1-2, with D maybe TRBD1 (5 bases). The CDR3 totals 15 residues. CDR1 is SGHDT and CDR2 is YYEEEE in the germline V gene. Trimming took off 0 bases at V and 4 bases at J, with 13 bases between the two ends. The CDR3, as DNA: TGTGCCAGCAGCTTGGCTGGGGCGCGTTCCTATGGCTACACCTTC. Translating gives CASSLAGARSYGYTF.

This chain connects TRBV5-1 to TRBJ2-7; 12 bases line up with TRBD2. With V trimmed by 4 bases and J by 2 bases, 7 bases remained unmatched. The germline V gene has CDR1 SGHRS and CDR2 YFSETQ. This CDR3 contains 16 residues. CDR3 loop: CASSPRTSGNTYEQYF. The CDR3 DNA sequence: TGCGCCAGCAGCCCCCGGACTAGCGGGAATACCTACGAGCAGTACTTC.

This chain connects TRBV7-2 to TRBJ2-5, with D maybe TRBD1 (5 bases). Between the trimmed V and J ends, which lost 1 base and 2 bases, there was a span of 11 bases. Germline CDR1 reads SGHTA; CDR2 reads FQGNSA. The CDR3 totals 15 residues. The CDR3 DNA reads as TGTGCCAGCAGCTTAGGGGTCAGGGAACAAGAGACCCAGTACTTC. Amino acids: CASSLGVREQETQYF. Filled out from reference TRBV7-2 and TRBJ2-5, the complete variable domain reads GAGVSQSPSNKVTEKGKDVELRCDPISGHTALYWYRQSLGQGLEFLIYFQGNSAPDKSGLPSDRFSAERTGGSVSTLTIQRTQQEDSAVYLCASSLGVREQETQYFGPGTRLLVL.

This clone was observed a single time. The J gene is TRBJ1-5, the V gene TRBV4-1; weak D call: TRBD1 (6 bases). The CDR3 totals 15 residues. Germline assignment: CDR1 MGHRA and CDR2 YSYEKL. V lost 4 bases and J lost 4, with 14 bases in between. CDR3 amino acids: CASSPQGSGNQPQHF. CDR3 nucleotides: TGCGCCAGCAGCCCGCAGGGGAGTGGGAATCAGCCCCAGCATTTT.

This chain connects TRBV19 to TRBJ1-5; 8 bases are shared with TRBD1. Germline loops: CDR1 LNHDA, CDR2 SQIVND (reference sequence). The J segment lost 4 bases and the V segment lost 3 bases, leaving 5 bases of the junction unmatched. This CDR3 has 15 residues. In nucleotides, the CDR3 is TGTGCCAGTAGTATGGGGGACAGGACGAATCAGCCCCAGCATTTT. It encodes CASSMGDRTNQPQHF.

This clone appeared a single time. The V and J genes are TRBV25-1 and TRBJ1-5; possible D gene TRBD1, 5 bases. The length of the CDR3 is 14 residues. The V end was cut by 1 base, the J end by 2 bases, with 6 bases between. Germline values: CDR1 MGHDK, CDR2 SYGVNS. CDR3 bases: TGTGCCAGCAGTGAATTGGGGGGCAATCAGCCCCAGCATTTT. Its translation is CASSELGGNQPQHF.

The chain joins TRBV6-5 to TRBJ1-2, with TRBD1 matching 10 bases. Trimming at V came to 5 bases and at J to 2 bases, leaving 5 bases not matched to a gene. Germline lookup yields CDR1 MNHEY and CDR2 SVGAGI. The length of the CDR3 is 15 residues. The DNA of the CDR3 is TGTGCCAGCAGTCTCGACAGGGGGCGGAACTATGGCTACACCTTC. Residues: CASSLDRGRNYGYTF.

V is TRBV6-2 or TRBV6-3 and J is TRBJ2-3; tentatively, D is TRBD1 or TRBD2 (7 bases each). The germline V and J ends were trimmed by 4 bases and 4 bases, with 12 bases remaining between them. This CDR3 has 14 amino acids. In germline, CDR1 is MNHEY, CDR2 SVGEGT. The CDR3 DNA sequence: TGTGCCAGCAGTTTTGCAGGGGGGGCAGATACGCAGTATTTT. Translation gives CASSFAGGADTQYF.

This clone was detected only once. CDR3 amino acids: CASSPDGLNTEAFF. CDR3 nucleotides: TGTGCCAGTAGTCCGGACGGACTGAACACTGAAGCTTTCTTT. The J gene is TRBJ1-1, the V gene TRBV19, with unresolved D. Between the trimmed V and J ends, which lost 5 bases and 0 bases, there was a span of 10 bases. Per germline, CDR1 LNHDA and CDR2 SQIVND (reference sequence). The CDR3 length is 14 residues. Looking up the rest from reference TRBV19 and TRBJ1-1 gives the full variable domain: DGGITQSPKYLFRKEGQNVTLSCEQNLNHDAMYWYRQDPGQGLRLIYYSQIVNDFQKGDIAEGYSVSREKKESFPLTVTSAQKNPTAFYLCASSPDGLNTEAFFGQGTRLTVV.

The chain carries TRBV28 and TRBJ2-7; 7 bases match TRBD2. This CDR3 contains 15 residues. The V gene end was trimmed by 2 bases and the J gene end by 4 bases; junction bases not matched to a gene: 8. In germline, CDR1 is MDHEN, CDR2 SYDVKM. CDR3 loop: CASSLRGGRGYEQYF. The CDR3 DNA is TGTGCCAGCAGTTTAAGGGGCGGGAGAGGGTACGAGCAGTACTTC. The whole variable domain, filled in from reference TRBV28 and TRBJ2-7, reads DVKVTQSSRYLVKRTGEKVFLECVQDMDHENMFWYRQDPGLGLRLIYFSYDVKMKEKGDIPEGYSVSREKKERFSLILESASTNQTSMYLCASSLRGGRGYEQYFGPGTRLTVT.

The V and J genes are TRBV19 and TRBJ1-5, with TRBD1 matching over 7 bases. CDR3 length: 15 residues. Germline values: CDR1 LNHDA, CDR2 SQIVND (reference sequence). V dropped 5 bases and J dropped 0; count of bases not matched to a gene: 4. The CDR3 spells CASSLTGSSNQPQHF. In DNA form, the CDR3 reads TGTGCCAGTAGTCTGACAGGGAGTAGCAATCAGCCCCAGCATTTT.

The J gene is TRBJ1-4, the V gene TRBV11-2; 8 nucleotides line up with TRBD1. The CDR3 sequence is 15 residues long. CDR1 and CDR2 from the germline V gene are SGHAT and FQNNGV. J was trimmed by 4 bases and V by 5 bases; bases with no gene match: 6. The CDR3: CASSLGTGHNEKLFF. The CDR3 DNA follows: TGTGCCAGCAGCCTGGGGACAGGACATAATGAAAAACTGTTTTTT.

The V gene is TRBV6-1, the J gene TRBJ2-6, with TRBD2 identical over 7 bases. The CDR3 spans 15 residues. V gave up 3 bases and J gave up 2 bases; unmatched junction bases: 1. Germline V CDR1 and CDR2: MNHNS, SASEGT. This CDR3 reads CASSDRGAGANVLTF. In DNA, the CDR3 is TGTGCCAGCAGTGATCGGGGGGCTGGGGCCAACGTCCTGACTTTC.

The chain carries TRBV5-1 and TRBJ2-3; D may be TRBD2 (6 bases). Trimming stripped 5 bases from V and 2 bases from J, with 9 bases between. The CDR3 has 13 residues. Per germline, CDR1 SGHRS and CDR2 YFSETQ. This CDR3 is CASSRTNTDTQYF. The CDR3 DNA is TGCGCCAGCAGTAGGACTAACACAGATACGCAGTATTTT.

The chain combines TRBV7-3 with TRBJ2-3; 8 nucleotides align to TRBD2. Losses at the gene ends were 7 bases for V and 2 bases for J; bases not matched to a gene: 8. CDR3 length: 15 residues. Germline CDR1 SGHTA, CDR2 FQGTGA. CDR3 amino acids: CASTPGAGDTDTQYF. DNA of the CDR3: TGTGCCAGCACCCCGGGAGCGGGAGACACAGATACGCAGTATTTT.

The V and J genes are TRBV15 and TRBJ1-1, with 11 bases matching TRBD1. Losses at the gene ends were 0 bases for V and 5 bases for J; bases not matched to a gene: 8. Germline lookup yields CDR1 LNHNV and CDR2 YYDKDF (reference sequence). The CDR3 covers 17 residues. The CDR3 reads CATSRDTRWDRGTEAFF. The CDR3 DNA reads as TGTGCCACCAGCAGAGATACCCGTTGGGACAGGGGGACTGAAGCTTTCTTT. Combining the CDR3 with reference TRBV15 and TRBJ1-1 gives the whole variable domain DAMVIQNPRYQVTQFGKPVTLSCSQTLNHNVMYWYQQKSSQAPKLLFHYYDKDFNNEADTPDNFQSRRPNTSFCFLDIRSPGLGDTAMYLCATSRDTRWDRGTEAFFGQGTRLTVV.